The 8 T cell receptor beta chains below all came from one sample that was sequenced in a study of T cells after yellow fever vaccination. TCRdb redid the calling of the 5' RACE reads with MiXCR, one entry per CDR3 protein. Of under 500,000 distinct CDR3 sequences in the sample, 18% were seen once. This specimen consisted of PBMCs, obtained before the yellow fever booster vaccination. These receptors were taken from a man aged 18 to 29 who received the YFV17D yellow fever vaccine.

The chain uses TRBV10-3 and TRBJ2-1; weak D call: TRBD2 (7 bases). CDR1 and CDR2 (germline): ENHRY, SYGVKD. The CDR3 runs to 14 residues. Trimming removed 6 bases at V and 8 bases at J, with 17 bases between. CDR3 protein: CAISGGPPPDEQFF. The CDR3 region has the DNA TGTGCCATCAGCGGGGGGCCTCCCCCCGATGAGCAGTTCTTC.

J is TRBJ1-5 and V is TRBV4-3, with unresolved D. The germline V gene encodes CDR1 LGHNA and CDR2 YSLEER. The CDR3 has 13 residues. The V end lost 0 bases, the J end lost 7 bases, and 7 bases lay between the germline ends. In nucleotides, the CDR3 is TGCGCCAGCAGCCAAGATTGGCGGCAGCCCCAGCATTTT. This gives the protein CASSQDWRQPQHF.

This clonotype turned up a few times. V and J are TRBV11-2 and TRBJ2-1, with D possibly being TRBD1 or TRBD2 (6 bases each). The CDR3 runs to 16 residues. Trimming stripped 6 bases from V and 6 bases from J, with 21 bases between. The germline V gene has CDR1 SGHAT and CDR2 FQNNGV. Here the CDR3 reads CASRWGRGGPSNEQFF. The CDR3 coding sequence is TGTGCCAGCAGGTGGGGTAGAGGGGGGCCAAGCAATGAGCAGTTCTTC.

The V and J genes are TRBV4-3 and TRBJ2-1; 7 positions match TRBD1. The CDR3 has 13 residues. Germline V gives CDR1 LGHNA, CDR2 YSLEER. With V trimmed by 3 bases and J by 13 bases, 9 bases remained unmatched. The CDR3 sequence: CASSQADRDPQFF. As DNA, the CDR3 is TGCGCCAGCAGCCAGGCCGACAGGGACCCTCAGTTCTTC.

This clonotype appeared a few times. The chain recombines TRBV4-3 with TRBJ1-1, with 10 bases identical to TRBD1. Per the germline V gene, CDR1 is LGHNA and CDR2 is YSLEER. V shed 3 bases, J shed 10 bases, and the junction held 8 bases outside the gene matches. There are 14 residues in the CDR3. CDR3: CASSHGTGDPGAFF. Written as DNA, the CDR3 is TGCGCCAGCAGCCACGGGACAGGGGACCCCGGAGCTTTCTTT.

The chain links TRBV29-1 to TRBJ1-1; tentatively, D is TRBD1 (6 bases). Germline assignment: CDR1 SQVTM and CDR2 ANQGSEA. V lost 7 bases and J lost 4, with 16 bases in between. The CDR3 sequence is 13 residues long. The CDR3 region is CSAQTGSSTEAFF. CDR3 nucleotides: TGCAGCGCACAGACAGGATCGAGCACTGAAGCTTTCTTT.

This clonotype showed up just a few times. V gene TRBV27 combines with J gene TRBJ2-6; TRBD1 agrees at 9 bases. The CDR3 contains 17 residues. Germline V gene data show CDR1 as MNHEY and CDR2 as SMNVEV (reference sequence). The trim removed 4 bases at V and 0 bases at J, leaving 4 bases unmatched. The CDR3 here is CASSYVTGGSGANVLTF. DNA for the CDR3: TGTGCCAGCAGTTACGTGACAGGGGGCTCTGGGGCCAACGTCCTGACTTTC.

This clonotype was counted only a few times. The chain couples TRBV6-2 or TRBV6-3 to TRBJ1-3; D may be TRBD1 (5 bases). Between the trimmed V and J ends, which lost 4 bases and 1 base, there was a span of 14 bases. In germline, CDR1 is MNHEY, CDR2 SVGEGT. The CDR3 is 16 amino acids. The DNA of the CDR3 is TGTGCCAGCAGTTGGTCGGCAGGGAAATCTGGAAACACCATATATTTT. This gives the protein CASSWSAGKSGNTIYF.